One and the same sample provided the 23 T cell receptor beta chains below, sequenced in a study of OX40 agonist ivuxolimab in advanced cancers. Method: immunoSEQ multiplex PCR; TCRdb's copy keeps in-frame clones and lacks some. The data hold about 31,000 clones, with 82% observed a single time. Specimen: CD4+ or CD8+ T cells sorted from blood, collected in a trial of the OX40 agonist ivuxolimab. Receptors originate from an adult with an advanced solid tumor such as melanoma, head and neck, liver or kidney cancer.

V and J are TRBV7-2 and TRBJ2-5; D is undetermined. V dropped 4 bases and J dropped 2 bases, with 8 bases sitting between them. CDR3 length: 13 residues. Per the germline V gene, CDR1 is SGHTA and CDR2 is FQGNSA. The CDR3 coding sequence is TGTGCCAGCAGCTCATCAAGGCAAGAGACCCAGTACTTC. This gives the protein CASSSSRQETQYF.

This clone occurred a few times. The chain carries TRBV27 and TRBJ1-1, with D unclear. V lost 5 bases and J lost 1, with 11 bases in between. Germline values: CDR1 MNHEY, CDR2 SMNVEV (reference sequence). The CDR3 extends over 14 amino acids. CDR3 region: CASSPFSSNTEAFF. DNA of the CDR3: TGTGCCAGCAGTCCCTTCTCCTCGAACACTGAAGCTTTCTTT.

The chain carries TRBV6-6 and TRBJ1-2; TRBD1 aligns across 9 bases. The CDR3 spans 16 residues. Germline lookup yields CDR1 MNHNY and CDR2 SVGAGI (reference sequence). The trim removed 0 bases at V and 11 bases at J, leaving 13 bases unmatched. CDR3 in amino acids: CASSYSTGTGLDPYTF. CDR3 in DNA: TGTGCCAGCAGTTACTCTACCGGGACAGGGTTAGATCCATACACCTTC.

The V and J genes are TRBV7-2 and TRBJ1-4; 7 bases map to TRBD1. Germline CDR1 is SGHTA and CDR2 is FQGNSA. V shed 8 bases and J 0 bases; nucleotides not matched to a gene: 6. The CDR3 is made up of 15 amino acids. The DNA of the CDR3 is TGTGCCAGCGGCCCAGGGGGAGCAACTAATGAAAAACTGTTTTTT. This translates into CASGPGGATNEKLFF. Variable domain in full (rest from reference TRBV7-2 and TRBJ1-4): GAGVSQSPSNKVTEKGKDVELRCDPISGHTALYWYRQSLGQGLEFLIYFQGNSAPDKSGLPSDRFSAERTGGSVSTLTIQRTQQEDSAVYLCASGPGGATNEKLFFGSGTQLSVL.

The J gene is TRBJ2-3, the V gene TRBV5-1; 7 bases are shared with TRBD2. V gave up 7 bases and J gave up 0 bases; unmatched junction bases: 8. CDR1 SGHRS and CDR2 YFSETQ come from the germline V gene. CDR3 length: 15 residues. The CDR3 here is CASLNRGDSTDTQYF. Here the CDR3 DNA reads TGCGCCAGCCTTAACCGGGGGGACAGCACAGATACGCAGTATTTT.

The CDR3 loop reads CASSYRSQETQYF. As DNA, the CDR3 is TGTGCCAGCAGTTACAGATCCCAAGAGACCCAGTACTTC. The gene calls are TRBV6-6 and TRBJ2-5; D is unclear. Germline V gives CDR1 MNHNY, CDR2 SVGAGI (reference sequence). V gave up 2 bases and J gave up 1 base, with 5 bases separating them. There are 13 residues in the CDR3.

The chain has TRBV29-1 and TRBJ2-7; a possible D gene is TRBD1 (6 bases). With 0 bases removed from V and 2 bases from J, the gap between germline ends came to 11 bases. The CDR3 is 14 residues long. The germline CDR1 and CDR2 sequences are SQVTM and ANQGSEA. CDR3 sequence reads: CSVEEGRGAYEQYF. As DNA, the CDR3 is TGCAGCGTTGAAGAGGGCAGGGGCGCCTACGAGCAGTACTTC.

The gene calls are TRBV6-5 and TRBJ2-2; possibly TRBD1 or TRBD2 for D (6 bases each). The CDR3 runs 14 residues. The V end lost 6 bases, the J end lost 6 bases, and 14 bases lay between the germline ends. Germline CDR1 MNHEY, CDR2 SVGAGI. The CDR3 protein is CASRPLRGAGELFF. The CDR3 region has the DNA TGTGCCAGCAGGCCCCTTAGGGGGGCCGGGGAGCTGTTTTTT.

The V and J genes are TRBV7-3 and TRBJ2-1; 13 bases map to TRBD2. The V gene's germline CDR1 is SGHTA and CDR2 FQGTGA. The CDR3 consists of 16 residues. V lost 5 bases, J lost 7 bases, and 8 bases stayed unmatched. The CDR3 region is CASSPGLAGEGNEQFF. CDR3 DNA sequence: TGTGCCAGCAGCCCCGGACTAGCGGGGGAAGGGAATGAGCAGTTCTTC.

This chain links TRBV6-6 with TRBJ2-7; 7 nucleotides match TRBD2. Per germline, CDR1 MNHNY and CDR2 SVGAGI (reference sequence). The CDR3 contains 15 residues. V gave up 5 bases and J gave up 4 bases; unmatched junction bases: 11. CDR3: CASSPPPGTKYEQYF. DNA of the CDR3: TGTGCCAGCAGTCCCCCGCCAGGGACTAAGTACGAGCAGTACTTC.

This clone was found a few times. Here the CDR3 reads CASSLLHGDEQYF. The CDR3 DNA is TGTGCCAGCAGCTTGTTACACGGGGACGAGCAGTACTTC. This chain joins TRBV7-3 and TRBJ2-7; maybe TRBD2 (5 bases). Germline assignment: CDR1 SGHTA and CDR2 FQGTGA. Trimming took 3 bases from V and 5 from J, leaving 11 bases between them. This CDR3 has 13 amino acids.

The rearrangement uses TRBV7-2 and TRBJ2-1; a weak D match, TRBD2 (5 bases). The CDR3 has 15 residues. The V gene lost 1 base and the J gene lost 4 bases, with 11 bases spanning the gap. The germline gives CDR1 SGHTA, CDR2 FQGNSA. The CDR3 loop is CASSLGGGRYNEQFF. The CDR3, as DNA: TGTGCCAGCAGCTTAGGTGGAGGACGATACAATGAGCAGTTCTTC.

This chain links TRBV6-1 with TRBJ2-3; 9 nucleotides agree with TRBD1. The length of the CDR3 is 17 residues. Per germline, CDR1 MNHNS and CDR2 SASEGT. Trimming cost V 4 bases and J 3 bases; bases outside gene matches: 11. The CDR3 nucleotides are TGTGCCAGCAGTGGCACAGGGGGCGGATTTCGAACAGATACGCAGTATTTT. Translation: CASSGTGGGFRTDTQYF.

V and J are TRBV5-1 and TRBJ2-5, with a weak D call TRBD2 (6 bases). This CDR3 region has 13 residues. Germline lookup yields CDR1 SGHRS and CDR2 YFSETQ. Between the trimmed V and J ends, which lost 5 bases and 5 bases, there was a span of 13 bases. The CDR3 DNA reads as TGCGCCAGCAGGGGTACCAGCGGGGAGACCCAGTACTTC. Translated, it gives CASRGTSGETQYF.

This clone was seen just once. The chain joins TRBV9 to TRBJ2-7; TRBD1 aligns across 8 bases. Germline V CDR1 and CDR2: SGDLS, YYNGEE. V was pared by 0 bases and J by 3 bases, with 5 bases of the junction left unmatched. The CDR3 is 15 amino acids. CDR3 coding DNA: TGTGCCAGCAGCGTAGGGGACAGGAACAGCTACGAGCAGTACTTC. Translating it yields CASSVGDRNSYEQYF.

This chain links TRBV5-4 with TRBJ1-4; 9 bases map to TRBD1. J lost 6 bases, V lost 4 bases, and 4 bases had no gene match. The CDR3 runs 14 residues. Germline CDR1 is SGHNT and CDR2 is YYREEE (reference sequence). The CDR3 DNA is TGTGCCAGCAGCGTACAGGGGGCGTATGAAAAACTGTTTTTT. Residues: CASSVQGAYEKLFF.

The chain employs TRBV4-1 and TRBJ1-3; D uncertain. Germline V lookup: CDR1 MGHRA, CDR2 YSYEKL. The CDR3 runs 16 residues. V was pared by 2 bases and J by 3 bases, with 14 bases between. CDR3 protein: CASSQRSQHLGNTIYF. The CDR3 DNA follows: TGCGCCAGCAGCCAAAGGAGTCAGCACCTTGGAAACACCATATATTTT.

The rearrangement joins TRBV7-3 to TRBJ2-5, with D possibly being TRBD1 (6 bases). This CDR3 is 15 amino acids long. Looked up from germline, CDR1 is SGHTA and CDR2 is FQGTGA. Trimming shortened V by 5 bases and J by 4 bases, and 17 bases separated the two germline ends. The CDR3 region has the DNA TGTGCCAGCAGCGGCTACAGGGAGCGAGGAGAGACCCAGTACTTC. This gives the protein CASSGYRERGETQYF.

V and J are TRBV28 and TRBJ1-1; possible D gene TRBD1, 5 bases. The CDR3 is 15 residues long. CDR1 and CDR2 from the germline V gene are MDHEN and SYDVKM. Trimming took off 6 bases at V and 4 bases at J, with 18 bases between the two ends. For the CDR3, the DNA is TGTGCCAGCAGGGAGGTGTATTCGGGGACCACTGAAGCTTTCTTT. This codes for CASREVYSGTTEAFF. Full variable domain (rest looked up from reference TRBV28 and TRBJ1-1): DVKVTQSSRYLVKRTGEKVFLECVQDMDHENMFWYRQDPGLGLRLIYFSYDVKMKEKGDIPEGYSVSREKKERFSLILESASTNQTSMYLCASREVYSGTTEAFFGQGTRLTVV.

The chain couples TRBV6-5 to TRBJ1-5; 7 bases map to TRBD1. J was trimmed by 4 bases and V by 6 bases; bases with no gene match: 3. This CDR3 is 13 amino acids long. CDR1 MNHEY and CDR2 SVGAGI come from the germline V gene. CDR3 sequence (DNA): TGTGCCAGCAGAAGACAGGGAAATCAGCCCCAGCATTTT. Amino acid sequence: CASRRQGNQPQHF.

Details on this clone: The same CDR3 can be traced to other DNA sequences in this sample. The chain carries TRBV4-3 and TRBJ2-1; 9 bases match TRBD2. The ends lost 0 bases at V and 9 bases at J; junction bases unmatched: 9. The CDR3 is 16 residues long. CDR1 LGHNA and CDR2 YSLEER come from the germline V gene. DNA of the CDR3: TGCGCCAGCAGCCAAGAACTAGCGGGCGGGCCGGGTGAGCAGTTCTTC. This translates into CASSQELAGGPGEQFF.

The chain joins TRBV18 to TRBJ2-3; D may be TRBD2 (5 bases). Germline CDR1 and CDR2: KGHSH and LQKENI. Trimming cost V 5 bases and J 14 bases, with 17 bases left between them. The CDR3 length is 12 residues. The CDR3 DNA sequence: TGTGCCAGCTCAGTCGGGAAAACGGATCCGTATTTT. It codes for CASSVGKTDPYF.

The J gene is TRBJ2-4, the V gene TRBV19; TRBD2 agrees at 11 bases. This CDR3 contains 18 residues. The germline V gene encodes CDR1 LNHDA and CDR2 SQIVND (reference sequence). Trimming at V came to 5 bases and at J to 2 bases, leaving 11 bases not matched to a gene. The CDR3 nucleotides are TGTGCCAGTAGTCCTGAGGCGGGACTAGCGGTTCCCAAAAACATTCAGTACTTC. It is translated as CASSPEAGLAVPKNIQYF.